The 10 T cell receptor beta chains in this list originate from one sample, sequenced in a study of post-analysis software for immune sequencing data. Prepared TCR beta cDNA libraries contained unique molecular identifiers. TCRdb called the PCR reads again in MiXCR, with one record for every CDR3 protein. The table includes roughly 700,000 distinct CDR3 sequences, roughly 29% detected once. These receptors have no known antigen. Study observations and caveats: About 5 TRBV segments occurring more often in patients than controls included TRBV5-6, TRBV5-1 and TRBV20-1.

The sequencing input was blood. The receptors originated from a girl aged 5-17 years with multiple sclerosis.

This clonotype has just a few counts. The chain recombines TRBV5-1 with TRBJ2-5; D unclear. This CDR3 has 13 amino acids. Germline CDR1 SGHRS, CDR2 YFSETQ. Trimming shortened V by 1 base and J by 1 base, and 5 bases separated the two germline ends. Here the CDR3 reads CASSLNIQETQYF. CDR3 nucleotide sequence: TGCGCCAGCAGCTTGAACATCCAAGAGACCCAGTACTTC.

This chain uses TRBV7-2 with TRBJ2-5; perhaps D is TRBD1 or TRBD2 (5 bases each). Looked up from germline, CDR1 is SGHTA and CDR2 is FQGNSA. Trimming removed 8 bases from V and 3 bases from J, with 25 bases in between. The CDR3 spans 17 residues. The CDR3, as DNA: TGTGCCAGCCAAGAAGGGACGCCCCCTTTTGAGGAAGAGACCCAGTACTTC. This sequence encodes CASQEGTPPFEEETQYF.

In this sample, this clonotype turned up a few times. The V call is TRBV3-1, the J call TRBJ1-4; TRBD1 might be the D (5 bases). V dropped 5 bases and J dropped 6 bases, with 13 bases sitting between them. This CDR3 region has 14 residues. The germline V gene has CDR1 LGHDT and CDR2 YNNKEL (reference sequence). Here the CDR3 reads CASSSAGTDEKLFF. In nucleotides, the CDR3 is TGTGCCAGCAGCTCGGCAGGGACGGATGAAAAACTGTTTTTT.

This clonotype showed up just a few times. The chain has TRBV7-2 and TRBJ2-7, with 9 positions matching TRBD2. J lost 3 bases, V lost 1 base, and 13 bases had no gene match. This CDR3 spans 18 amino acids. Germline CDR1 is SGHTA and CDR2 is FQGNSA. CDR3 in amino acids: CASSLGRPFSGRNYEQYF. The CDR3 region has the DNA TGTGCCAGCAGCTTAGGCCGGCCGTTTAGCGGGAGAAACTACGAGCAGTACTTC.

This chain joins TRBV7-2 and TRBJ1-1, with TRBD1 as a possible D gene (5 bases). CDR3 size: 14 residues. V lost 0 bases, J lost 6 bases, and 11 bases lay in between. Germline V gene data show CDR1 as SGHTA and CDR2 as FQGNSA. This chain's CDR3 is CASSLARQGAEAFF. The CDR3 region has the DNA TGTGCCAGCAGCTTAGCGCGGCAGGGAGCTGAAGCTTTCTTT.

V and J are TRBV7-2 and TRBJ1-2; D not resolved. V lost 1 base and J 8 bases, leaving 14 bases between the germline ends. CDR1 is SGHTA and CDR2 is FQGNSA in the germline V gene. The CDR3 sequence is 14 residues long. DNA of the CDR3: TGTGCCAGCAGCTTAGTTGGGCCCCTCGAGGGCTACACCTTC. Its protein is CASSLVGPLEGYTF.

The V call is TRBV20-1, the J call TRBJ1-2; 7 bases agree with TRBD1. The ends lost 1 base at V and 7 bases at J; junction bases unmatched: 3. There are 12 residues in the CDR3. Germline V lookup: CDR1 DFQATT, CDR2 SNEGSKA (reference sequence). The CDR3 region is CSARARGLGYTF. The CDR3, as DNA: TGCAGTGCTAGAGCTAGGGGGCTTGGCTACACCTTC.

V gene TRBV7-9 combines with J gene TRBJ2-7; 7 bases agree with TRBD1. V dropped 5 bases and J dropped 2; count of bases not matched to a gene: 12. The CDR3 runs to 16 residues. Germline lookup yields CDR1 SEHNR and CDR2 FQNEAQ (reference sequence). The CDR3 DNA sequence: TGTGCCAGCAGCCCGAAGGGACAGTCTCGTCCCTACGAGCAGTACTTC. Encoded protein: CASSPKGQSRPYEQYF.

This clonotype was observed at least ten times. This chain connects TRBV20-1 to TRBJ1-6, with a possible D match to TRBD1 (5 bases). The CDR3 sequence is 13 residues long. The V end lost 3 bases, the J end lost 9 bases, and 12 bases lay between the germline ends. The germline CDR1 and CDR2 sequences are DFQATT and SNEGSKA (reference sequence). CDR3 amino acids: CSASGAVGSPLHF. The CDR3 bases are TGCAGTGCTAGTGGGGCAGTGGGTTCACCCCTCCACTTT.

The chain is built from TRBV20-1 and TRBJ1-1; D call uncertain. V was cut by 3 bases and J by 3 bases, with 17 bases left in between. The CDR3 consists of 15 residues. Germline CDR1 DFQATT, CDR2 SNEGSKA (reference sequence). CDR3 coding DNA: TGCAGTGCTAGCCGGGGAATTTACGGGGACACTGAAGCTTTCTTT. This gives the protein CSASRGIYGDTEAFF.